This T cell receptor beta chain was obtained from a study of CD8 T cells in Susac syndrome. The study's findings and limits: Acknowledgment was made by the study that its TCR sequencing and HLA analysis involved a relatively small number of individuals.

The T cells that were sequenced for TCR beta were CD8+ and CD4+ cells from blood. TEMRA cells underwent FACS enrichment and CD8+ and CD4+ T cells underwent negative isolation. This CDR3 has 20 amino acids. Germline-derived CDR1 and CDR2 are SGHAT and FQDESV (reference sequence). V lost 4 bases and J lost 3; bases outside the gene matches: 18. An input of about 0.45 to 1 ug of RNA was subjected to reverse transcription using random hexamers. Across 54 Vbeta and 13 Jbeta, immunoSEQ multiplex PCR amplified TCR beta CDR3. One entry per CDR3 protein results from TCRdb running MiXCR on the immunoSEQ multiplex PCR reads. Of 100,000 to 150,000 distinct CDR3 sequences listed, around 75% are singletons. Details on this clonotype: Its specificity is unknown.

The V gene is TRBV11-1, the J gene TRBJ2-1; TRBD2 matches 10 bases. This clonotype was sampled from a human donor with multiple sclerosis. The sequencing sample was made of CD8+ T cells from PBMCs. The CDR3 sequence is CASSSRVSGRYFPGYNEQFF. The CDR3 coding sequence is TGTGCCAGCAGCTCAAGAGTTAGCGGGAGGTACTTCCCCGGCTACAATGAGCAGTTCTTC.